This section outlines one T cell receptor beta chain sequence together with its context. This clonotype was seen more than once but under ten times. This receptor's antigen is unknown. No clone much larger than this one lies a single base away; base qualities are absent. Library preparation used UMI-ligation and nested PCR. Four rounds of PCR, run with the SP2 primer together with nested alpha and beta constant region primers, were used to amplify the ligated cDNA. TCR RNA was reverse transcribed with SuperScript IV using alpha and beta constant region primers for the blood and skin samples. An oligonucleotide carrying the Illumina SP2 primer and a UMI was ligated to the 3' end of the cDNA by means of T4 RNA ligase 1. To prevent hairpin formation, the 12-nucleotide UMI was made up of two random hexamers with an eight-base spacer between them. TCR alpha and beta chain libraries were processed separately from the second PCR onward, with dual indexing for multiplexing. After pooling, the indexed libraries were analyzed by capillary electrophoresis and sequenced on either an Illumina MiSeq or NextSeq. PhiX DNA at about 5-7.5% was added to the libraries to raise base diversity and improve cluster recognition. In the original analysis: Demultiplexor took UMIs from read 2, joined the UMIs to the TCR sequence from read 1, and separated reads according to sample indices. Decombinator identified V and J genes and V-J junctions and gave each TCR a five-part identifier that included V and J deletions. Collapsinator used UMIs to correct sequencing errors and PCR amplification heterogeneity, yielding UMI-based abundance per TCR. Identifiers were converted to nucleotide sequence by CDR3Translator and translated to amino acids, and CDR3 regions were extracted on the basis of terminal motifs. After normalization to the amount of input RNA, error-corrected alpha and beta TCR counts from blood and skin were compared. TCRdb trimmed the raw reads at Q25, called clones with MiXCR and kept productive beta chains. Entries are consolidated by CDR3 protein sequence, retaining the most common genes and DNA. In this record, the V and J calls reflect TCRdb's handling and not the investigators' own analysis. This sample is represented by tens of thousands of distinct CDR3 sequences; 6.7% of them were singletons. Approximately 2.8% of the sample is held by the ten biggest clonotypes.

In light of the paper, this sample's treatment or condition label describes: skin biopsy from PPD injection site in Mantoux-positive individual. The study described a robust, sensitive protocol for amplifying, sequencing and analyzing TCRs, using 3' ligation of a UMI-containing oligonucleotide to TCR cDNA. Tuberculin skin test biopsies came from sites injected with PPD in individuals with a positive Mantoux test. Total RNA, without cell sorting, was DNase treated with RQ1 DNase before reverse transcription, targeting about 1 to 1,100 ng input. Skin biopsy and whole blood libraries were made to test pipeline robustness in samples where T cells form a minority population. These data come from a study of naive and memory T cell subsets (dated by TCRdb to 2017 to 2019). Concerning the study at large: The figure summarizing the skin biopsy and whole blood samples listed some 10 blood donors, 7 tuberculin skin test biopsies and 3 saline control biopsies. PCR2 was typically run as a SYBR Green qPCR and stopped at a set threshold, although low-input samples could use end-point PCR of around 6 cycles instead. Skin biopsies were collected from tuberculin skin test sites or from saline-injected control sites and were processed for RNA extraction as previously described.

The research as a whole found: The potential sensitivity of the RNA-based method to TCR transcript changes with T cell activation and differentiation was acknowledged. TCR sequences were reportedly recovered from both skin biopsy types, with far more TCRs at tuberculin skin test sites. Skin biopsy collection and RNA processing details were not given in the paper but referenced to earlier studies. The higher numbers of TCRs at tuberculin skin test sites were interpreted as T cell infiltration of a delayed type IV hypersensitivity reaction.

The source material was skin, sampled from a tuberculin skin test site. The TCR sequence derives from an adult in good health.

The CDR3 region reads CASGGGNTEAFF. The nucleotide sequence reads as follows: TGTGCCAGCGGGGGGGGGAACACTGAAGCTTTCTTT. The V gene is TRBV25-1 and the J gene is TRBJ1-1; TRBD1 is perhaps the D gene, given 5 matching bases. The V and J ends are trimmed by 8 bases and 1 base, leaving 8 bases between them. The CDR3, cysteine through phenylalanine, is 12 amino acids long. CDR3 DNA only is kept here, 36 bases in frame from base 1. Per the germline V gene, MGHDK is the CDR1 and SYGVNS is the CDR2.